The present entry profiles one TCR beta chain with its context. Its ends do not fully match the called genes, so a read error is possible. Sequenced by immunoSEQ multiplex PCR; TCRdb stores in-frame clones only, minus some. The profile shows approximately 110,000 clones, approximately 85% of them singletons. This sample was taken from a study of blood T cell repertoires in COVID-19. The clonotype comes from a woman aged 55-70 years with COVID-19, enrolled during active disease. Sample: peripheral blood.

CDR3 bases: TGTGCCAGCACCTTAGGGGAGTACCAAGAGACCCAGTACTTC. Translated: CASTLGEYQETQYF. V usage is TRBV7-9 and J usage is TRBJ2-5, with D perhaps given as TRBD1 or TRBD2 (5 bases each). The CDR3 spans 14 residues. Germline assignment: CDR1 SEHNR and CDR2 FQNEAQ (reference sequence).